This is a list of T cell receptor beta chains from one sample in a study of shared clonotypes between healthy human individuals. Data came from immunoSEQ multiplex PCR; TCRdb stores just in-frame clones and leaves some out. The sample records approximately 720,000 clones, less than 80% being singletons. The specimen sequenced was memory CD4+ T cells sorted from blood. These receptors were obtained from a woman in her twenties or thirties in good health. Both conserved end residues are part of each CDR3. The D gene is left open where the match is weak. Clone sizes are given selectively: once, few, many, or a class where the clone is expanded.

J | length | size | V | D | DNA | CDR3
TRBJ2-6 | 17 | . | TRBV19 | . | TGTGCCAGTAGCCGGCCGGGGGGCTCCCAGGGGGCCAACGTCCTGACTTTC | CASSRPGGSQGANVLTF
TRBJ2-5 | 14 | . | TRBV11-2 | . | TGTGCCAGCAGCTTAGAGGGGACCCTAGGGACCCAGTACTTC | CASSLEGTLGTQYF
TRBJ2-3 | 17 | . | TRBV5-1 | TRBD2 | TGCGCCAGCAGCTTGGCTCGGACTAGCGGCGGGACAGATACGCAGTATTTT | CASSLARTSGGTDTQYF
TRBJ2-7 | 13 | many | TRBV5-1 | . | TGCGCCAGCAGCCTGGGACCCCGCGAGGAGCAGTACTTC | CASSLGPREEQYF
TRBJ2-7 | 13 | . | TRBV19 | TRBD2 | TGTGCCAGTAAGGCTAGCGGGACCTACGAGCAGTACTTC | CASKASGTYEQYF
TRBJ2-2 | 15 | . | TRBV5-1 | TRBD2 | TGCGCCAGCAGCTACGGGACTAGTTTCACCGGGGAGCTGTTTTTT | CASSYGTSFTGELFF
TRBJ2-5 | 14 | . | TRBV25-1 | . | TGTGCCAGCAGCTCCCTAGGACGCCAAGAGACCCAGTACTTC | CASSSLGRQETQYF
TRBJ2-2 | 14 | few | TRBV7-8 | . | TGTGCCAGCAGACAAATCAGGAACACCGGGGAGCTGTTTTTT | CASRQIRNTGELFF
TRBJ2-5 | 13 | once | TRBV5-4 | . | TGTGCCAGCAGCTCCGGGATCCAAGAGACCCAGTACTTC | CASSSGIQETQYF
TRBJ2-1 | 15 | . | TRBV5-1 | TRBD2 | TGCGCCAGCAGCATAGCTAGCGGGAGTTACAATGAGCAGTTCTTC | CASSIASGSYNEQFF
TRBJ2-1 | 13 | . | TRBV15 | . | TGTGCCACCAGCAGAGTTGGGGGCGTAGAGCAGTTCTTC | CATSRVGGVEQFF
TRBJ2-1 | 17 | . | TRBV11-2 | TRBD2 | TGTGCCAGCAGCTTAGCTGTTACTAGCGGGAGGGTTCATGAGCAGTTCTTC | CASSLAVTSGRVHEQFF
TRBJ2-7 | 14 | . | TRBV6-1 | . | TGTGCCAGCAGTGAACAGGACACCTCCTACGAGCAGTACTTC | CASSEQDTSYEQYF
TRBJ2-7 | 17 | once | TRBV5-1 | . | TGCGCCAGCAGCTTGGCGGGGGTTGGTAGCCGGAACTACGAGCAGTACTTC | CASSLAGVGSRNYEQYF
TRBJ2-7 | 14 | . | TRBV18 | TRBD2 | TGTGCCAGCTCCCCTAGCGGGAGTAATTACGAGCAGTACTTC | CASSPSGSNYEQYF
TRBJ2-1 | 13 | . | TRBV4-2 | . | TGTGCCAGCAGCCAAGATCTGCGTCGTGAGCAGTTCTTC | CASSQDLRREQFF
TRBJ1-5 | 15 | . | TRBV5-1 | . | TGCGCCAGCAGCTTGGGGGGAAATAGCAATCAGCCCCAGCATTTT | CASSLGGNSNQPQHF
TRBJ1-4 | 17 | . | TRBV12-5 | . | TGTGCTAGTGGTTTGGTACTAATGGGGGAGTCTAATGAAAAACTGTTTTTT | CASGLVLMGESNEKLFF
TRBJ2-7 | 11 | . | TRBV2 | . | TGTGCCAGCAGTTATTCCTACGAGCAGTACTTC | CASSYSYEQYF
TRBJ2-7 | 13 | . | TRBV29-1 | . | TGCAGCGCTACCGGGACGGATGCCTACGAGCAGTACTTC | CSATGTDAYEQYF
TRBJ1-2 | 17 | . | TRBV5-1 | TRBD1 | TGCGCCAGCGACCTATATGGGACAGGGACTGGTGGCTATGGCTACACCTTC | CASDLYGTGTGGYGYTF
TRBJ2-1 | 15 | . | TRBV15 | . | TGTGCCACCAGCAGAACCTTGCCCGACGTGAATGAGCAGTTCTTC | CATSRTLPDVNEQFF
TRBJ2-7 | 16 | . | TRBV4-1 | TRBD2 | TGCGCCAGCAGCCCTAGACTAGCGGGAGGCACCTACGAGCAGTACTTC | CASSPRLAGGTYEQYF
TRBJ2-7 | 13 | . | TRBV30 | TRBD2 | TGTGCCTGGAGCAAAACCCCGGGGGGGGAGCAGTACTTC | CAWSKTPGGEQYF
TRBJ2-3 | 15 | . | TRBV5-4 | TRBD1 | TGTGCCAGCAGCTTGGCAGGGACAGGGGGGATAGCGCAGTATTTT | CASSLAGTGGIAQYF
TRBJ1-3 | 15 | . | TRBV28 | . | TGTGCCAGCAGGGAGACAGCCAACTCTGGAAACACCATATATTTT | CASRETANSGNTIYF
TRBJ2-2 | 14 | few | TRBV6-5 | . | TGTGCCAGCAGCCCTCGGGGAAGCTCCGGGGAGCTGTTTTTT | CASSPRGSSGELFF
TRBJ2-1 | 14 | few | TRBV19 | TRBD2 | TGTGCCAGTAAAGTAAGCGGGAACGTGGTTGAGCAGTTCTTC | CASKVSGNVVEQFF
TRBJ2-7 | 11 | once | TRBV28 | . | TGTGCCAGCGGCCGGCGGTACGAGCAGTACTTC | CASGRRYEQYF
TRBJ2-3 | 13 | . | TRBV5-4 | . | TGTGCCAGCCGTCCGGGAGTCACAGATACGCAGTATTTT | CASRPGVTDTQYF
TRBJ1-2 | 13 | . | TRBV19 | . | TGTGCCAGCCGGGAGGGGGTGGACTATGGCTACACCTTC | CASREGVDYGYTF
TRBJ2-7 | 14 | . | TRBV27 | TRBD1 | TGTGCCAGCAGCCCATGGGACAGAGATTACGAGCAGTACTTC | CASSPWDRDYEQYF
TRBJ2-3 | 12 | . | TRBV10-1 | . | TGCGCCAGCAGTTACTCGACAGATACGCAGTATTTT | CASSYSTDTQYF
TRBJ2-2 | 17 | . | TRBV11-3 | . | TGTGCCAGCAGCTTAGTTTGGGACACTCGGAACACCGGGGAGCTGTTTTTT | CASSLVWDTRNTGELFF
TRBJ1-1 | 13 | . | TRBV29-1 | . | TGCAGCGGCACAGGGTTGGGGAACACTGAAGCTTTCTTT | CSGTGLGNTEAFF
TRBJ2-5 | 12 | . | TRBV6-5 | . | TGTGCCAGCAGTTCAACGGAGGAGACCCAGTACTTC | CASSSTEETQYF
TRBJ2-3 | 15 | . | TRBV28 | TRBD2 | TGTGCCAGCGGACTGAATGGACTAGCAGGAGATACGCAGTATTTT | CASGLNGLAGDTQYF
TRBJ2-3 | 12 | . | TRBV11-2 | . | TGTGCCAGCGGGCCCTCTACAGATACGCAGTATTTT | CASGPSTDTQYF
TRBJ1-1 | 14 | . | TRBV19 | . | TGTGCCAGTAGGTATGGAGGTGAAGACACTGAAGCTTTCTTT | CASRYGGEDTEAFF
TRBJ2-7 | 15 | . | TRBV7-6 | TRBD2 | TGTGCCAGCAGTTCGACCGGGGAGGGCCCCTACGAGCAGTACTTC | CASSSTGEGPYEQYF
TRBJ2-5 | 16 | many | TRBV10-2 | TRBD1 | TGCGCCAGCAGGCAGGTTGGACAGGGGGTCCGGGAGACCCAGTACTTC | CASRQVGQGVRETQYF
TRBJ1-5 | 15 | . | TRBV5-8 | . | TGTGCCAGCAGCTTGGCGTTTCAGGGGAATCAGCCCCAGCATTTT | CASSLAFQGNQPQHF
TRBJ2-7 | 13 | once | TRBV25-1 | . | TGTGCCAGCAAATCAGGGAGCTCCTACGAGCAGTACTTC | CASKSGSSYEQYF
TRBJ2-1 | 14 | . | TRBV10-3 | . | TGTGCCATCAACATAAATAGGGTCTACAATGAGCAGTTCTTC | CAININRVYNEQFF
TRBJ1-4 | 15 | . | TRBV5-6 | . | TGTGCCAGCAGCTACAGACGGTCGCATAATGAAAAACTGTTTTTT | CASSYRRSHNEKLFF
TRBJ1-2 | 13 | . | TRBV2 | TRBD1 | TGTGCCAGCAGTGGACAGGGAGACTATGGCTACACCTTC | CASSGQGDYGYTF
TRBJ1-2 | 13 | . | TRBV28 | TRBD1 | TGTGCCAGCAAACCTACCGGGACAGATGGCTACACCTTC | CASKPTGTDGYTF
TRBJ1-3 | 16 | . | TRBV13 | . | TGTGCCAGCAGCCCCCGGGGATGGAACTCTGGAAACACCATATATTTT | CASSPRGWNSGNTIYF
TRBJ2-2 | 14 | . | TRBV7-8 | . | TGTGCCAGCAGCTTAGGTTCCAACACCGGGGAGCTGTTTTTT | CASSLGSNTGELFF